Shown below are 5 T cell receptor beta chains from a single sample sequenced in a study of T cells in women clearing cervical HPV infection. Assay: immunoSEQ multiplex PCR; the TCRdb copy retains only in-frame clones and omits some. The sample features around 48,000 clones, with roughly 1.6% in its top ten. Sequenced material: blood buffy coat. Source of these receptors: a woman between 18 and 70 years old with a cervical HPV16 infection that either progressed to CIN3+ or cleared (not recorded which).

In the case of this clone: Coverage ceases 3 residues before the CDR3 finishes, and the germline J gene fills in the end. The chain employs TRBV20-1 and TRBJ2-1, with 7 bases that match TRBD2. Germline V gene data show CDR1 as DFQATT and CDR2 as SNEGSKA (reference sequence). The CDR3 has 16 amino acids. V was pared by 0 bases and J by 2 bases, with 7 bases of the junction left unmatched. CDR3 bases read: TGCAGTGCTAGAGACCCTAGCGGAGACACCTACAATGAG. Amino acids: CSARDPSGDTYNE. The full CDR3 reads CSARDPSGDTYNEQFF.

A word on this clone: Read data end 3 residues before the CDR3 end; the end is taken from the germline J gene. The gene calls are TRBV30 and TRBJ1-1, with unresolved D. The CDR3 consists of 13 residues. Per the germline V gene, CDR1 is GTSNPN and CDR2 is SVGIG (reference sequence). The V end lost 4 bases, the J end lost 1 base, and 10 bases lay between the germline ends. The sequenced part of the CDR3 DNA is TGTGCCTGGACAAATACTAAGAACACTGAA. The encoded protein is CAWTNTKNTE. The CDR3, in full, reads CAWTNTKNTEAFF.

A remark on this clone: Read sequence stops 3 residues before the CDR3 end, and the germline J gene provides the missing end. V and J are TRBV6-1 and TRBJ1-2; D not certain. Between the trimmed V and J ends, which lost 2 bases and 4 bases, there was a span of 11 bases. The CDR3 runs to 14 residues. Germline V gene sequence: CDR1 MNHNS, CDR2 SASEGT. The covered CDR3 bases are TGTGCCAGCAGTGAATTCCAGGTATCCTATGGC. This gives the protein CASSEFQVSYG. The full CDR3 is CASSEFQVSYGYTF.

Points on this clone: The CDR3 end is not reached by the read, which stops 3 residues before it; the germline J gene fills it in. The chain is built from TRBV5-1 and TRBJ1-1; D not resolved. Germline-derived CDR1 and CDR2 are SGHRS and YFSETQ. Trimming shortened V by 0 bases and J by 1 base, and 7 bases separated the two germline ends. CDR3 length equals 14 residues. CDR3: CASSLESKNTEAFF. The part of the CDR3 DNA that was read is TGCGCCAGCAGCTTGGAATCCAAGAACACTGAA.

Turning to this clone: The missing CDR3 end, 3 residues past where the read stops, is filled in from the germline J gene. The gene calls are TRBV27 and TRBJ2-1; 8 nucleotides agree with TRBD2. V lost 5 bases, J lost 6 bases, and 3 bases stayed unmatched. In germline, CDR1 is MNHEY, CDR2 SMNVEV (reference sequence). The length of the CDR3 is 13 residues. The DNA read from the CDR3 is TGTGCCAGCAGTACCGCGGGAGGCAATGAG. Amino acids: CASSTAGGNE. The entire CDR3 protein reads CASSTAGGNEQFF.